This T cell receptor beta chain was sequenced in a study of OX40 agonist ivuxolimab in advanced cancers. Findings of the study overall: CD4+ and CD8+ blood T cells expanded clonally by week 6 at 0.1 to 3.0 mg/kg. The study found that CD8+ T cells averaged more expanded clones than CD4+.

CDR1 KGHSH and CDR2 LQKENI come from the germline V gene. The CDR3 loop spans 17 amino acids. Germline trimming cut 1 base from V and 0 bases from J; bases unmatched to any gene: 3. The data were produced by immunoSEQ multiplex PCR, yet TCRdb's version contains in-frame clones alone and is incomplete. The table lists 70,000 to 90,000 clones, around nine tenths of them singletons. Sampling times: baseline, cycle 4 day 1, cycle 7 day 1. Note on this clone: The antigen remains undetermined.

The V call is TRBV18, the J call TRBJ2-5; 12 nucleotides match TRBD2. Here the sequenced sample was CD4+ or CD8+ T cells sorted from blood, taken in a trial of the OX40 agonist ivuxolimab. This clonotype was sampled from an adult with an advanced solid tumor such as melanoma, head and neck, liver or kidney cancer. The CDR3 region has the DNA TGTGCCAGCTCACCACGCAGACTAGCGGGGGACCAAGAGACCCAGTACTTC. It specifies CASSPRRLAGDQETQYF.